Below, 27 T cell receptor beta chains from the same sample are listed, as sequenced in a study of post-analysis software for immune sequencing data. Study observations and caveats: Four or five TRBV segments occurring more often in patients than controls included TRBV5-6, TRBV5-1 and TRBV20-1.

No antigens are known for them. Libraries were made from TCR beta cDNA, and they carried unique molecular identifiers. MiXCR, run by TCRdb on the PCR reads, gives a single entry per CDR3 protein. Found here are fewer than 900,000 distinct CDR3 sequences, around 45% of them singletons; the top ten hold roughly 4.9%. Sequencing was carried out using blood. Receptors originate from a girl between 10 and 17 years old with multiple sclerosis.

V and J are TRBV4-1 and TRBJ2-1; unclear D gene. CDR3 length equals 13 residues. The V and J ends lost 0 bases and 13 bases respectively, with 13 bases between them. Germline V gene sequence: CDR1 MGHRA, CDR2 YSYEKL. CDR3 DNA: TGCGCCAGCAGCCAAGAGCGTCCAGCCGCTCAGTTCTTC. Protein: CASSQERPAAQFF.

The V call is TRBV4-1, the J call TRBJ2-3, with D tentatively TRBD2 (6 bases). This CDR3 contains 17 residues. Deletions cut 1 base from V and 4 bases from J, with 18 bases between. Germline V gives CDR1 MGHRA, CDR2 YSYEKL. As DNA, the CDR3 is TGCGCCAGCAGCCAAGGGGGAGCTACAGGAGGGGCAGATACGCAGTATTTT. Translated, it gives CASSQGGATGGADTQYF.

The V and J genes are TRBV27 and TRBJ2-5; 8 nucleotides line up with TRBD2. The length of the CDR3 is 13 residues. V shed 6 bases and J 7 bases; nucleotides not matched to a gene: 7. Germline V gene lookup returns CDR1 MNHEY and CDR2 SMNVEV (reference sequence). The CDR3 DNA sequence: TGTGCCAGCAGCCGACGGGGGGGAGTGACCCAGTACTTC. It is translated as CASSRRGGVTQYF.

This sequence joins TRBV7-9 and TRBJ2-3; no clear D. Trimming took 7 bases from V and 4 from J, leaving 9 bases between them. The CDR3 extends over 12 amino acids. The germline gives CDR1 SEHNR, CDR2 FQNEAQ (reference sequence). CDR3 sequence: CASTSRADTQYF. The CDR3 bases are TGTGCCAGCACTTCTAGAGCAGATACGCAGTATTTT.

This sequence joins TRBV11-2 and TRBJ2-5; 9 bases are a match to TRBD2. With the DNA end fitting TRBJ2-7 better, the J assignment may be wrong. Per germline, CDR1 SGHAT and CDR2 FQNNGV. This CDR3 has 17 residues. CDR3 nucleotides: TGTGCCAGCAGCTTAGCCAACCCTCTAGCGGGATACTACGAGCAGTACTTC. Amino acid sequence: CASSLANPLAGYYEQYF.

The sample holds a few counts of this clonotype. The chain joins TRBV7-2 to TRBJ2-7, with 12 nucleotides matching TRBD2. The CDR3 has 18 amino acids. Germline loops: CDR1 SGHTA, CDR2 FQGNSA. The V segment lost 5 bases and the J segment 3 bases; nucleotides outside the gene matches: 14. The CDR3 protein is CASSPRSASGRGIYEQYF. As DNA, the CDR3 is TGTGCCAGCAGCCCCCGCTCGGCTAGCGGGAGGGGAATCTACGAGCAGTACTTC.

This clonotype was seen only once. This chain connects TRBV6-5 to TRBJ2-5; 9 positions agree with TRBD2. Trimming at V came to 6 bases and at J to 7 bases, leaving 12 bases not matched to a gene. This CDR3 has 15 residues. The germline gives CDR1 MNHEY, CDR2 SVGAGI. CDR3 coding DNA: TGTGCCAGCAGCTCAAGGGCTAGCGGGACGGGGACCCAGTACTTC. Translation: CASSSRASGTGTQYF.

The CDR3 loop is CASQQGADNEQFF. As DNA, the CDR3 is TGTGCCAGCCAACAGGGGGCAGACAATGAGCAGTTCTTC. The V call is TRBV27, the J call TRBJ2-1; 9 positions match TRBD1. The V and J ends lost 8 bases and 5 bases, in that order; junction bases with no gene match: 4. Germline CDR1 is MNHEY and CDR2 is SMNVEV (reference sequence). This CDR3 is built from 13 residues.

This clonotype was counted only a few times. The gene calls are TRBV5-6 and TRBJ2-7; 11 bases line up with TRBD2. Unmatched junction bases numbered 12, after V lost 4 bases and J lost 0 bases. The germline V gene has CDR1 SGHDT and CDR2 YYEEEE. There are 18 residues in the CDR3. CDR3 loop: CASSTPGLAGAPSYEQYF. In DNA, the CDR3 is TGTGCCAGCAGCACCCCCGGACTAGCGGGTGCCCCCTCCTACGAGCAGTACTTC. Looking up the rest from reference TRBV5-6 and TRBJ2-7 gives the full variable domain: DAGVTQSPTHLIKTRGQQVTLRCSPKSGHDTVSWYQQALGQGPQFIFQYYEEEERQRGNFPDRFSGHQFPNYSSELNVNALLLGDSALYLCASSTPGLAGAPSYEQYFGPGTRLTVT.

In the case of this clonotype: One end of the junction fails to match germline, which may point to a read error. The chain links TRBV5-5 to TRBJ2-7, with D unclear. The CDR3 covers 15 residues. CDR1 and CDR2 from the germline V gene are SGHKS and YYEKEE (reference sequence). The CDR3: CACSLQSGGSYEQYF. CDR3 nucleotides: TGTGCCTGCAGCTTGCAGTCAGGCGGCTCCTACGAGCAGTACTTC.

This clonotype turned up a few times. The chain links TRBV11-2 to TRBJ2-7; unclear D gene. CDR1 is SGHAT and CDR2 is FQNNGV in the germline V gene. This CDR3 has 13 amino acids. Trimming removed 5 bases at V and 3 bases at J, with 11 bases between. In DNA form, the CDR3 reads TGTGCCAGCAGCCCCTCTGCGCTCTACGAGCAGTACTTC. Translation gives CASSPSALYEQYF.

This rearrangement joins TRBV2 to TRBJ1-1; 8 positions match TRBD1. J was trimmed by 0 bases and V by 6 bases; bases with no gene match: 9. The V gene's germline CDR1 is SNHLY and CDR2 FYNNEI. This CDR3 region has 16 residues. The CDR3: CASRVGTGVLNTEAFF. CDR3 nucleotide sequence: TGTGCCAGCAGAGTAGGGACAGGCGTACTGAACACTGAAGCTTTCTTT.

CDR3 in amino acids: CASSPWDFTYEQYF. CDR3 nucleotides: TGTGCCAGCAGCCCATGGGACTTCACCTACGAGCAGTACTTC. The chain recombines TRBV7-2 with TRBJ2-7, with D perhaps TRBD2 (6 bases). Looked up from germline, CDR1 is SGHTA and CDR2 is FQGNSA. V was shortened by 5 bases and J by 2 bases, with 13 bases between the two germline ends. The CDR3 length is 14 residues.

Many counts were recorded for this clonotype. V usage is TRBV9 and J usage is TRBJ1-2; TRBD1 might be the D (5 bases). Trimming removed 0 bases at V and 3 bases at J, with 9 bases between. The CDR3 is made up of 14 amino acids. Looked up from germline, CDR1 is SGDLS and CDR2 is YYNGEE. In DNA, the CDR3 is TGTGCCAGCAGCGTAGGTGGGGGAGACTATGGCTACACCTTC. It translates to CASSVGGGDYGYTF.

This clonotype was found a few times. This sequence joins TRBV29-1 and TRBJ2-5, with 7 nucleotides matching TRBD2. CDR3 length equals 14 residues. V lost 1 base, J lost 4 bases, and 6 bases stayed unmatched. Per the germline V gene, CDR1 is SQVTM and CDR2 is ANQGSEA. CDR3 protein: CSVEVTRELETQYF. The CDR3 DNA reads TGCAGCGTTGAAGTCACGCGGGAGTTAGAGACCCAGTACTTC.

This clonotype was detected only a few times. This chain links TRBV6-1 with TRBJ2-4; D is undetermined. The CDR3 consists of 14 residues. Deletions cut 8 bases from V and 0 bases from J, with 11 bases between. Germline V gene lookup returns CDR1 MNHNS and CDR2 SASEGT. This CDR3 reads CASGSNLAKNIQYF. CDR3 DNA sequence: TGTGCCAGCGGGTCAAACCTAGCCAAAAACATTCAGTACTTC.

This clonotype came up a few times. V gene TRBV7-9 combines with J gene TRBJ2-5; D not certain. The CDR3 sequence is 13 residues long. Trimming removed 5 bases from V and 11 bases from J, with 18 bases in between. Germline V gives CDR1 SEHNR, CDR2 FQNEAQ (reference sequence). This CDR3 reads CASSPFGPNEQYF. DNA for the CDR3: TGTGCCAGCAGCCCCTTCGGCCCCAATGAGCAGTACTTC.

In its sample, this clonotype was seen a few times. This chain uses TRBV6-5 with TRBJ2-5; no clear D gene. Per germline, CDR1 MNHEY and CDR2 SVGAGI. The CDR3 has 14 residues. Trimming removed 1 base from V and 1 base from J, with 7 bases in between. The CDR3, as DNA: TGTGCCAGCAGTTACTTCGACACCCAAGAGACCCAGTACTTC. Translated, it gives CASSYFDTQETQYF.

Written as DNA, the CDR3 is TGCAGTGCTAGAGCGGGAGGGTACCAAGAGACCCAGTACTTC. Translated, it gives CSARAGGYQETQYF. The chain joins TRBV20-1 to TRBJ2-5, with TRBD2 identical over 8 bases. Germline CDR1 and CDR2: DFQATT and SNEGSKA (reference sequence). The CDR3 has 14 amino acids. Unmatched junction bases numbered 1, after V lost 1 base and J lost 0 bases.

For the CDR3, the DNA is TGCAGTGCCGCTCGGGGCGGGAGGGTATACAATGAGCAGTTCTTC. Translated, it gives CSAARGGRVYNEQFF. The chain couples TRBV20-1 to TRBJ2-1; TRBD2 matches 9 bases. V was clipped by 6 bases and J by 4 bases; unmatched bases: 10. This CDR3 contains 15 residues. Per germline, CDR1 DFQATT and CDR2 SNEGSKA (reference sequence).

This clonotype was detected a few times. The V call is TRBV6-5, the J call TRBJ1-4, with 7 bases aligning to TRBD1. Per germline, CDR1 MNHEY and CDR2 SVGAGI. The CDR3 extends over 13 amino acids. The V segment lost 6 bases and the J segment 8 bases; nucleotides outside the gene matches: 6. The CDR3 protein is CASRRQGVEKLFF. DNA for the CDR3: TGTGCCAGCAGGCGACAGGGTGTGGAAAAACTGTTTTTT.

This sequence joins TRBV12-3 or TRBV12-4 and TRBJ1-6; a possible D gene is TRBD1 (5 bases). There are 14 residues in the CDR3. Trimming removed 5 bases at V and 4 bases at J, with 9 bases between. The CDR3 DNA follows: TGTGCCAGCAGTCTGGGACGGTATAATTCACCCCTCCACTTT. Protein product: CASSLGRYNSPLHF.

This clonotype was counted only a few times. The rearrangement links TRBV29-1 to TRBJ1-2; TRBD1 agrees at 9 bases. Losses at the gene ends were 7 bases for V and 1 base for J; bases not matched to a gene: 7. Looked up from germline, CDR1 is SQVTM and CDR2 is ANQGSEA. There are 14 residues in the CDR3. CDR3 amino acids: CSADGTGINYGYTF. The CDR3 region has the DNA TGCAGCGCCGACGGGACAGGGATTAACTATGGCTACACCTTC.

The rearrangement links TRBV29-1 to TRBJ2-1; D remains ambiguous. The CDR3 runs to 13 residues. Trimming removed 6 bases at V and 4 bases at J, with 13 bases between. CDR1 and CDR2 (germline): SQVTM, ANQGSEA. The CDR3 here is CSVWASNYNEQFF. Here the CDR3 DNA reads TGCAGCGTATGGGCATCCAATTACAATGAGCAGTTCTTC.

The genes are TRBV5-6 and TRBJ2-7, with TRBD1 as a possible D gene (6 bases). V lost 4 bases to trimming and J lost 1 base, with 12 bases between them. CDR1 is SGHDT, CDR2 YYEEEE, per germline. The CDR3 is 14 residues long. The CDR3 bases are TGTGCCAGCAGCGCGTCCGGGACATCCTACGAGCAGTACTTC. Protein sequence: CASSASGTSYEQYF.

V gene TRBV12-3 or TRBV12-4 combines with J gene TRBJ1-1, with no clear D. The CDR3 has 15 amino acids. V lost 5 bases and J 4 bases, leaving 17 bases between the germline ends. CDR3 sequence: CASSLVVGIPTEAFF. As DNA, the CDR3 is TGTGCCAGCAGTCTAGTCGTAGGCATCCCCACTGAAGCTTTCTTT.

The V call is TRBV20-1, the J call TRBJ2-7; D uncertain. CDR3 length: 14 amino acids. The germline V gene has CDR1 DFQATT and CDR2 SNEGSKA (reference sequence). V shed 3 bases and J shed 1 base, with 13 bases lying between them. CDR3 DNA sequence: TGCAGTGCTAGGATCCGCCCCCTTTCCTACGAGCAGTACTTC. Translated: CSARIRPLSYEQYF.